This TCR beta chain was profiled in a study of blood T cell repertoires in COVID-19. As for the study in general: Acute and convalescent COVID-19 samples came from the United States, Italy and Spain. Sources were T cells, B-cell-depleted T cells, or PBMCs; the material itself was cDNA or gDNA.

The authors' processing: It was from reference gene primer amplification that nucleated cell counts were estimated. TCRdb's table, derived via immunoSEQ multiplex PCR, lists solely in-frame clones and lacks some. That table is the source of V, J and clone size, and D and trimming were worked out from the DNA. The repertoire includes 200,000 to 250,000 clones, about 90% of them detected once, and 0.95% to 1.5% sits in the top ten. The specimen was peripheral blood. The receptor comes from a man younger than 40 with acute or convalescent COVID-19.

CDR3 in DNA: TGTGCCAGTAGTGCACAGGGGGCAGATACGCAGTATTTT. Protein sequence: CASSAQGADTQYF. The chain combines TRBV19 with TRBJ2-3, with 8 bases matching TRBD1. The CDR3 has 13 residues. Germline V CDR1 and CDR2: LNHDA, SQIVND (reference sequence). V lost 5 bases, J lost 4 bases, and 2 bases stayed unmatched.